Below, 30 T cell receptor beta chains from the same sample are listed, as sequenced in a study of tumor-infiltrating lymphocytes in primary liver carcinoma (dated by TCRdb to about 2017). Sequencing instrument: Illumina HiSeq 2500. A constant-region primer and ProtoScript II reverse transcriptase were used to reverse-transcribe TCRbeta-specific cDNA from around 540 ng total RNA. Three nested multiplex PCR rounds, following a slightly modified ARM-PCR procedure, were used to build the TCRbeta libraries. Each of the first two PCR rounds ran for around 9 cycles and used multiplex TRBV1-TRBV30 forward primers together with a Cbeta reverse primer. TCRdb handled the public reads itself, with Q25 trimming in fastp and clone calling in MiXCR, and kept productive beta chains. Rows with one shared CDR3 protein collapse into an entry with the most common genes and DNA. The sample contains roughly 120,000 distinct CDR3 sequences, roughly three fifths of them found a single time. The top ten constitute roughly 8% of the sample.

Without any cell sorting, total RNA and DNA were co-extracted from approximately 20-30 mg of bulk tissue using the AllPrep DNA/RNA mini kit. What was sequenced was liver tumor tissue from sampling region 3. Reading the label with the study, this specimen's cell subset or site is: tumor region T3, left-lateral pole. These receptor sequences come from a woman in her sixties or seventies with primary liver carcinoma and hepatitis B virus infection.

Notes on this clonotype: One junction end does not reproduce the germline sequence, and a read error may be involved. V is TRBV7-9 and J is TRBJ2-7; 12 bases are shared with TRBD2. Germline-derived CDR1 and CDR2 are SEHNR and FQNEAQ (reference sequence). The CDR3 is 17 amino acids. The chain's CDR3 is CASRLSGGTSGFYEQYF. CDR3 nucleotides: TGTGCCAGCCGCTTATCGGGTGGGACTAGCGGGTTCTACGAGCAGTACTTC.

Concerning this clonotype itself: Possible read error: a much larger clone is one base away. This chain joins TRBV10-3 and TRBJ2-3, with D possibly being TRBD2 (5 bases). The CDR3 is 17 amino acids. CDR1 ENHRY and CDR2 SYGVKD come from the germline V gene. CDR3 sequence (DNA): TGTGCCATCCTACAGCGGAGCCCGCACCATAGCATAGATACGCAGTATTTT. It codes for CAILQRSPHHSIDTQYF.

This chain uses TRBV7-9 with TRBJ1-3; unclear D gene. This CDR3 region has 15 residues. V was pared by 2 bases and J by 8 bases, with 16 bases between. From germline, CDR1 is SEHNR and CDR2 FQNEAQ (reference sequence). The CDR3 DNA reads TGTGCCAGCAGCTTATACGGACCCATGGCGGACACCATATATTTT. Translating gives CASSLYGPMADTIYF. The full variable domain, completed using reference TRBV7-9 and TRBJ1-3, is DTGVSQNPRHKITKRGQNVTFRCDPISEHNRLYWYRQTLGQGPEFLTYFQNEAQLEKSRLLSDRFSAERPKGSFSTLEIQRTEQGDSAMYLCASSLYGPMADTIYFGEGSWLTVV.

As regards this clonotype: The CDR3 does not close with the conserved phenylalanine or tryptophan, likely indicating a read error. It is unclear where the CDR3 begins or ends on the DNA, so no DNA is shown, and the CDR3 is as TCRdb lists it. This chain's CDR3 is CASSLTTSGNSYEQHL. The chain employs TRBV6-2 or TRBV6-3 and TRBJ2-7; the table calls TRBD2, which could not be checked here. From its first to its last residue, the CDR3 has 16 amino acids. CDR1 and CDR2 (germline): MNHEY, SVGEGT.

A note on this clonotype: At one end, the junction sequence differs from germline, possibly due to a read error. J is TRBJ1-1 and V is TRBV7-8; perhaps TRBD1 as D (5 bases). The CDR3 extends over 14 amino acids. Germline CDR1 SGHVS, CDR2 FQNEAQ. The CDR3 here is CASNLALGEIEAFF. The CDR3 region has the DNA TGTGCCAGCAACTTAGCATTGGGGGAGATTGAAGCTTTCTTT.

Points on this clonotype: At one end the junction does not follow the germline gene, possibly because of a read error. The chain is built from TRBV5-5 and TRBJ1-2; TRBD1 might be the D (5 bases). CDR1 is SGHKS and CDR2 is YYEKEE in the germline V gene (reference sequence). This CDR3 has 15 amino acids. CDR3 in amino acids: CANSCGTGGSYGYTF. The CDR3 DNA is TGTGCCAACAGCTGTGGCACGGGGGGAAGCTATGGCTACACCTTC.

On this clonotype: The CDR3 end shows no conserved phenylalanine or tryptophan, and so a read error is likely. The gene calls are TRBV5-6 and TRBJ1-6; 10 bases align to TRBD1. Germline V gives CDR1 SGHDT, CDR2 YYEEEE. CDR3 size: 18 residues. The CDR3: CVSSLDPFRQGAGSPLHY. CDR3 nucleotide sequence: TGTGTCAGCAGCTTGGATCCCTTTCGACAGGGGGCCGGATCACCCCTCCACTAT.

Note on this clonotype: Its ends do not fully match the called genes, so a read error is possible. This chain joins TRBV29-1 and TRBJ2-3; D perhaps matches TRBD2 (5 bases). CDR1 is SQVTM and CDR2 is ANQGSEA in the germline V gene. The CDR3 extends over 15 amino acids. The CDR3 bases are TGCAGCGTTTCCTTAGGGAGCGGAGACACAGATACACAGTATTTT. This gives the protein CSVSLGSGDTDTQYF.

On this clonotype: In this CDR3 the conserved last residue, phenylalanine or tryptophan, is missing, so a read error is likely. The chain uses TRBV29-1 and TRBJ2-7, with D maybe TRBD1 (5 bases). CDR1 is SQVTM, CDR2 ANQGSEA, per germline. This CDR3 is built from 12 residues. CDR3 sequence (DNA): TGCGGCGTTGATGGGCAGGGCTACGAGCAGTACCTC. As protein: CGVDGQGYEQYL.

This clonotype was detected a few times. The chain links TRBV25-1 to TRBJ2-5; TRBD1 agrees at 7 bases. This CDR3 contains 14 residues. From germline, CDR1 is MGHDK and CDR2 SYGVNS. J gave up 5 bases and V 6 bases, and 9 bases lay outside the gene matches. CDR3 nucleotides: TGTGCCAGCAGCAAAGACAGGGCGACGGAGACCCAGTACTTC. Encoded protein: CASSKDRATETQYF.

This clonotype was observed once. This could be a read error, since a much larger clone is one nucleotide away. This rearrangement joins TRBV7-8 to TRBJ1-5; the D is unclear. The CDR3 length is 17 residues. The ends were cut back, 5 bases at V and 2 bases at J, with 19 bases in the middle. Germline values: CDR1 SGHVS, CDR2 FQNEAQ. The DNA of the CDR3 is TGTGCCAGCAGCCTACGTGGACGGTATTGTGGCAATCAGCCCCAGCATTTT. Translating it yields CASSLRGRYCGNQPQHF.

In its sample, this clonotype was seen once. A junction boundary mismatches the germline segment, possibly from a read error. The V and J genes are TRBV5-6 and TRBJ1-2; D not resolved. The CDR3 extends over 13 amino acids. CDR1 SGHDT and CDR2 YYEEEE come from the germline V gene. CDR3 nucleotide sequence: TGTGCCAGTAGCTCGCAGACTCACTATGGCTACACCTTC. Translating gives CASSSQTHYGYTF.

Remarks on this clonotype: A read error is possible here, since a much larger clone lies one base away. The missing conserved phenylalanine or tryptophan at the end of this CDR3 makes a read error likely. The J gene is TRBJ2-1, the V gene TRBV6-2 or TRBV6-3; D unresolved. CDR3 length: 13 amino acids. Germline CDR1 MNHEY, CDR2 SVGEGT. Between the trimmed V and J ends, which lost 2 bases and 7 bases, there was a span of 9 bases. CDR3 sequence (DNA): TGTGCCAGCAGTTACCGACCCCCGAATGAGCAGTTCTTA. Amino acids: CASSYRPPNEQFL.

This clonotype was found once. The CDR3 bases are TGTGCCAGCAGTTTAGGGTATCAGGGAAGTCAGCCACTGCATTTT. Its protein product is CASSLGYQGSQPLHF. V is TRBV28 and J is TRBJ1-5, with D possibly being TRBD1 (5 bases). From germline, CDR1 is MDHEN and CDR2 SYDVKM. The CDR3 has 15 amino acids. V lost 2 bases and J 15 bases, leaving 23 bases between the germline ends. Drawing the rest from reference TRBV28 and TRBJ1-5, the complete variable domain is DVKVTQSSRYLVKRTGEKVFLECVQDMDHENMFWYRQDPGLGLRLIYFSYDVKMKEKGDIPEGYSVSREKKERFSLILESASTNQTSMYLCASSLGYQGSQPLHFGDGTRLSIL.

This clonotype has just one count. The junction departs from the called germline gene at one end, perhaps through a read error. This chain links TRBV5-1 with TRBJ2-1; TRBD2 aligns across 8 bases. Germline V lookup: CDR1 SGHRS, CDR2 YFSETQ. The CDR3 runs 16 residues. CDR3 nucleotide sequence: TGCGCCAGCAACTTGGACCCCAGCGGGAGCGCCAATGAGCAGTTCTTC. It yields the protein CASNLDPSGSANEQFF.

V usage is TRBV7-9 and J usage is TRBJ2-1; D uncertain. Germline CDR1 is SEHNR and CDR2 is FQNEAQ (reference sequence). The V and J ends lost 1 base and 9 bases respectively, with 10 bases between them. CDR3 length equals 13 residues. The CDR3 bases are TGTGCCAGCAGCTTAGTATGGGGTGGTGAGCAGTTCTTC. This encodes CASSLVWGGEQFF.

This clonotype was picked up many times. The rearrangement uses TRBV6-4 and TRBJ2-1, with a tentative D call TRBD2 (6 bases). The ends were cut back, 3 bases at V and 8 bases at J, with 17 bases in the middle. The CDR3 runs 15 residues. CDR1 is MRHNA, CDR2 SNTAGT, per germline. CDR3 nucleotides: TGTGCCAGCAGTGATGGGACTGGTGGGGCGGATGAGCAGTTCTTC. Protein product: CASSDGTGGADEQFF.

The rearrangement joins TRBV7-9 to TRBJ2-1, with a weak D call TRBD2 (6 bases). The CDR3 is 14 amino acids. V was trimmed by 3 bases and J by 3 bases, leaving 9 bases between them. Germline V gene lookup returns CDR1 SEHNR and CDR2 FQNEAQ (reference sequence). The DNA of the CDR3 is TGTGCCAGCAGCTTCCCGACTAGCTACAATGAGCAGTTCTTC. It yields the protein CASSFPTSYNEQFF.

This clonotype was picked up a small number of times. This chain links TRBV5-1 with TRBJ2-3; D may be TRBD2 (6 bases). This CDR3 has 15 residues. The V gene's germline CDR1 is SGHRS and CDR2 YFSETQ. Trimming shortened V by 4 bases and J by 1 base, and 13 bases separated the two germline ends. CDR3 DNA: TGCGCCAGCAGCCCCCAGCGGGCCCGCACAGATACGCAGTATTTT. As protein: CASSPQRARTDTQYF.

The sample holds a few counts of this clonotype. This chain connects TRBV19 to TRBJ2-1, with TRBD1 identical over 8 bases. Germline CDR1 and CDR2: LNHDA and SQIVND (reference sequence). V lost 0 bases to trimming and J lost 4 bases; unmatched junction nucleotides: 14. This CDR3 is 19 amino acids long. As DNA, the CDR3 is TGTGCCAGTAGTATAGATCCTGGGACAGGCCGGGTCCAGTACAATGAGCAGTTCTTC. This gives the protein CASSIDPGTGRVQYNEQFF.

The chain has TRBV28 and TRBJ1-2; 10 bases align to TRBD1. CDR3 length: 16 amino acids. The V segment lost 5 bases and the J segment 1 base; nucleotides outside the gene matches: 7. Germline V gene data show CDR1 as MDHEN and CDR2 as SYDVKM. CDR3 DNA: TGTGCCAGCAGTGATACGGGACAGGGGCTTAACTATGGCTACACCTTC. Encoded protein: CASSDTGQGLNYGYTF.

The gene calls are TRBV20-1 and TRBJ2-1; 7 bases are shared with TRBD2. Unmatched junction bases numbered 8, after V lost 0 bases and J lost 0 bases. CDR3 size: 17 residues. In germline, CDR1 is DFQATT, CDR2 SNEGSKA (reference sequence). The CDR3 region is CSARDPRGLPSYNEQFF. The CDR3 nucleotides are TGCAGTGCTAGAGACCCGAGGGGACTACCCTCCTACAATGAGCAGTTCTTC.

Concerning this clonotype: Relative to the germline gene, one junction end is altered; a read error may explain this. The gene calls are TRBV10-3 and TRBJ1-1; weak D call: TRBD1 (5 bases). This CDR3 spans 17 amino acids. Looked up from germline, CDR1 is ENHRY and CDR2 is SYGVKD. As DNA, the CDR3 is TGTGCCATCAGTGAGTCGGCCCTCTCAGGGTTAGGGGCTGAAGCTCTCTTT. Translated: CAISESALSGLGAEALF.

Written as DNA, the CDR3 is TGTGCCAGCAGGGTAGTTGGAGGGCCGACAGATACGCAGTATTTT. It yields the protein CASRVVGGPTDTQYF. J is TRBJ2-3 and V is TRBV6-6, with D perhaps TRBD2 (6 bases). The germline V gene has CDR1 MNHNY and CDR2 SVGAGI (reference sequence). The CDR3 runs 15 residues. V was pared by 6 bases and J by 3 bases, with 16 bases between.

This clonotype was observed a single time. The CDR3 carries no conserved terminal phenylalanine or tryptophan, so it likely arises from a read error. The V and J genes are TRBV6-5 and TRBJ1-1, with unresolved D. Germline V gene data show CDR1 as MNHEY and CDR2 as SVGAGI. There are 13 residues in the CDR3. The CDR3: CARSYEPNTEAFY. CDR3 bases: TGTGCCAGAAGTTACGAACCGAACACTGAAGCTTTCTAT.

As concerns this clonotype: Just one base apart from a much larger clone, this may be a read error. The J gene is TRBJ2-3, the V gene TRBV12-3 or TRBV12-4; D remains ambiguous. The CDR3 totals 13 residues. CDR3 nucleotide sequence: TGTGTCAGCAGTTTCTGGTTGAGAAATACGCAGTATTTT. This encodes CVSSFWLRNTQYF.

Remarks on this clonotype: One end of the junction is discordant with germline, which a read error may explain. This chain uses TRBV5-1 with TRBJ1-2; D unclear. The CDR3 totals 12 residues. Germline V lookup: CDR1 SGHRS, CDR2 YFSETQ. The chain's CDR3 is CASSRESYGYTF. The CDR3 DNA is TGCGCCAGCAGCCGAGAGTCATATGGCTATACCTTC.

This clonotype has more than one count but fewer than ten. V and J are TRBV11-3 and TRBJ2-3; TRBD2 matches at 10 bases. Germline CDR1 is SGHNT and CDR2 is YENEEA. The ends lost 9 bases at V and 10 bases at J; junction bases unmatched: 16. The CDR3 consists of 15 residues. CDR3 coding DNA: TGTGCCAGTAGCCAAACTAGCGGGACAACTGACGCGCAGTATTTT. It specifies CASSQTSGTTDAQYF.

As for this clonotype: This is likely a read error, given that the CDR3 carries no conserved phenylalanine or tryptophan at its end. The limits of the CDR3 on the DNA are not certain, so only TCRdb's listed CDR3 is given. V gene TRBV4-2 combines with J gene TRBJ2-1; the table's D call TRBD2 went unverified against the DNA. The CDR3 is made up of 15 amino acids, end residues included. CDR1 is LGHNA and CDR2 is YNFKEQ in the germline V gene. CDR3 region: CASSQGLAGYNEQLL.

Of note for this clonotype: One end of the junction varies from germline; a read error may be responsible. The CDR3 loop reads CTSSPWTGGDTDTQYF. CDR3 sequence (DNA): TGTACCAGCAGCCCGTGGACAGGGGGAGACACAGATACGCAGTATTTT. The chain uses TRBV11-2 and TRBJ2-3; 10 bases are a match to TRBD1. Germline CDR1 is SGHAT and CDR2 is FQNNGV. CDR3 length equals 16 residues.